This is a list of T cell receptor beta chains from one sample in a study of T cell changes during pregnancy in multiple sclerosis. The data were produced by immunoSEQ multiplex PCR, yet TCRdb's version contains in-frame clones alone and is incomplete. The sample holds some 60,000 clones; 80% to 95% are singletons and the top ten take about 0.9%. Sequenced material: peripheral blood, taken in the first trimester of pregnancy. The receptors come from a female donor with multiple sclerosis, enrolled in a pregnancy study. The CDR3 runs from the conserved cysteine through the conserved F or W. A D gene is named only where the DNA matches it firmly. Rows give clone size only sometimes, using once, few, many, or a class for an expanded clone.

TRBJ1-5	TRBV5-8	TRBD1	NA	CASSLGQGLGGNQPQHF	TGTGCCAGCAGCCTGGGACAGGGGTTAGGAGGCAATCAGCCCCAGCATTTT
TRBJ1-3	TRBV14	NA	NA	CASSQDVRQTLSGNTIYF	TGTGCCAGCAGCCAAGATGTCAGACAGACTCTCTCTGGAAACACCATATATTTT
TRBJ2-7	TRBV5-1	NA	NA	CASSLGGQIYEQYF	TGCGCCAGCAGCTTGGGGGGCCAAATCTACGAGCAGTACTTC
TRBJ1-3	TRBV5-1	NA	NA	CASSLDGAGFGTSGNTIYF	TGCGCCAGCAGCTTGGACGGTGCAGGGTTTGGAACCTCTGGAAACACCATATATTTT
TRBJ2-1	TRBV19	TRBD1	NA	CASRGTGFYNEQFF	TGTGCCAGTAGGGGGACAGGGTTTTACAATGAGCAGTTCTTC
TRBJ1-5	TRBV6-1	NA	few	CASKYFSNQPQHF	TGTGCCAGCAAGTACTTCAGCAATCAGCCCCAGCATTTT
TRBJ2-7	TRBV9	NA	NA	CASSVVQGTSEQYF	TGTGCCAGCAGCGTAGTCCAGGGGACAAGCGAGCAGTACTTC
TRBJ1-2	TRBV5-1	NA	NA	CASSLGAGGPGANYGYTF	TGCGCCAGCAGCTTGGGGGCCGGGGGGCCCGGAGCTAACTATGGCTACACCTTC
TRBJ2-7	TRBV7-2	NA	NA	CASSLARGAYEQYF	TGTGCCAGCAGCTTAGCCAGGGGCGCCTACGAGCAGTACTTC
TRBJ1-5	TRBV2	TRBD1	NA	CASTQQGQEPQHF	TGTGCCAGCACGCAACAGGGACAGGAGCCCCAGCATTTT
TRBJ1-1	TRBV29-1	TRBD1	NA	CSVAKQGWSEAFF	TGCAGCGTTGCCAAACAGGGGTGGTCTGAAGCTTTCTTT
TRBJ1-5	TRBV7-2	NA	once	CASSFSDSNQPQHF	TGTGCCAGCAGCTTTAGCGATAGCAATCAGCCCCAGCATTTT
TRBJ2-6	TRBV7-3	NA	NA	CASSLVTSGANVLTF	TGTGCCAGCAGCTTAGTAACATCTGGGGCCAACGTCCTGACTTTC
TRBJ1-1	TRBV19	NA	once	CASSIPQGGSAEAFF	TGTGCCAGTAGTATACCCCAGGGAGGGAGCGCTGAAGCTTTCTTT
TRBJ2-2	TRBV9	NA	NA	CASSVGTGLTGELFF	TGTGCCAGCAGCGTAGGTACAGGGTTGACCGGGGAGCTGTTTTTT
TRBJ2-7	TRBV6-5	NA	NA	CASSYRTASYEQYF	TGTGCCAGCAGTTACAGGACAGCGAGCTACGAGCAGTACTTC